The entry that follows covers one T cell receptor beta chain sequence. Original processing notes: From reference gene primer amplification, estimates of nucleated cell counts were derived. Profiled with immunoSEQ multiplex PCR; TCRdb holds only in-frame clones, not every one. For V, J and clone size, that table is used; D and trimming come from the DNA. The repertoire has about 400,000 clones, around nine tenths of them found once; the top ten carry approximately 2%. This entry belongs to a study of blood T cell repertoires in COVID-19. Germline CDR1 and CDR2: ENHRY and SYGVKD. Trimming removed 4 bases at V and 3 bases at J, with 13 bases between. The CDR3 contains 14 residues.

The receptor was derived from a woman aged 18-29 years with acute COVID-19. Sequenced input: PBMCs or T cells enriched from blood (not recorded which). The rearrangement joins TRBV10-3 to TRBJ2-7, with a tentative D call TRBD1 (6 bases). The CDR3 DNA reads TGTGCCATCAGTGGCCGGACAGAAGACTACGAGCAGTACTTC. Translated: CAISGRTEDYEQYF.